This TCR beta chain derives from a study of identical twins. Germline V gene sequence: CDR1 SGDLS, CDR2 YYNGEE. The CDR3 runs 14 residues. Trimming took off 0 bases at V and 9 bases at J, with 15 bases between the two ends. No donor was unhealthy or non-Caucasian. One entry per CDR3 protein results from TCRdb running MiXCR on the 5' RACE reads. The sample has 200,000 to 300,000 distinct CDR3 sequences; about 10% are singletons. The sequence was obtained from a man aged 50-60 years in good health. The V call is TRBV9, the J call TRBJ2-5, with D tentatively TRBD1 or TRBD2 (6 bases each). Sequenced material: memory T cells sorted from blood. The CDR3 DNA reads TGTGCCAGCAGCGTAGCGGGGGCCGTGGGGGCCCAGTACTTC. Residues: CASSVAGAVGAQYF.